A selection of T cell receptor beta chains follows, all from one sample in a study of shared clonotypes between healthy human individuals. Profiling relied on immunoSEQ multiplex PCR, and the TCRdb table lists in-frame clones only, not all of them. The data contain about 2.1 million clones, 93% of them singletons. The sequencing sample was made of naive CD8+ T cells from PBMCs. These receptors originate from a man between 18 and 35 years old in good health. Some clones in this sample may be carry-over from other donors' samples. Both conserved end residues are part of each CDR3. A D gene is named only where the DNA matches it firmly. The size of a clone is reported for some rows only, either as once, few or many, or as a class for expanded clones.

D	J	V	size	DNA	CDR3
-	TRBJ2-1	TRBV10-3	-	TGTGCCATCAGTGAGTCGGTGGGGAATTATGAGCAGTTCTTC	CAISESVGNYEQFF
TRBD1	TRBJ2-1	TRBV28	-	TGTGCCAGCAGCACCCCCCGGACAGGGAGCTCCTACAATGAGCAGTTCTTC	CASSTPRTGSSYNEQFF
-	TRBJ2-4	TRBV11-2	once	TGTGCCAGCAGCTTAGATTCATCCAGGATGCTGCCCTTAGCCAAAAACATTCAGTACTTC	CASSLDSSRMLPLAKNIQYF
TRBD1	TRBJ1-2	TRBV6-6	-	TGTGCCAGCAGTGATTCCGGGACAGGGTATGGCTACACCTTC	CASSDSGTGYGYTF
TRBD1	TRBJ1-1	TRBV6-6	-	TGTGCCAGCAGTTACCTCGGACAGGAAAACACTGAAGCTTTCTTT	CASSYLGQENTEAFF
-	TRBJ2-6	TRBV18	-	TGTGCCAGCTCACCACTCCCTGGGATCTCTGGGGCCAACGTCCTGACTTTC	CASSPLPGISGANVLTF
-	TRBJ1-4	TRBV2	-	TGTGCCAGCAGTGAATCAATGGAAAGTGAAAAACTGTTTTTT	CASSESMESEKLFF
-	TRBJ1-1	TRBV28	-	TGTGCCAGCAGTTTACGAGGGAGGGAAGCTTTCTTT	CASSLRGREAFF
-	TRBJ1-4	TRBV6-1	few	TGTGCCAGCAGTGAAACGGGATTAGGAAAACTGTTTTTT	CASSETGLGKLFF
-	TRBJ2-7	TRBV7-9	-	TGTGCCAGCAGCCCCCGGGGTGAGTACGAGCAGTACTTC	CASSPRGEYEQYF
-	TRBJ1-1	TRBV28	-	TGTGCCAGCTTAGACCGACAGACGACTGAAGCTTTCTTT	CASLDRQTTEAFF
TRBD1	TRBJ2-2	TRBV29-1	-	TGCAGCGTTGAAGACGAGGACAGGGAGCCCGGGGAGCTGTTTTTT	CSVEDEDREPGELFF
-	TRBJ1-5	TRBV28	-	TGTGCCAGCAGTTTTCCGGCAGGGTATAGCAATCAGCCCCAGCATTTT	CASSFPAGYSNQPQHF
-	TRBJ2-7	TRBV19	-	TGTGCCAGTCGATCACGTCACAGTGGAGCCGACGAGCAGTACTTC	CASRSRHSGADEQYF
-	TRBJ1-1	TRBV5-1	-	TGCGCCAGCAGCTTGGTAGGGCGGAACACTGAAGCTTTCTTT	CASSLVGRNTEAFF
TRBD1	TRBJ1-3	TRBV28	-	TGTGCCAGCAGTGTGACAGGGGGATTTCCTGGAAACACCATATATTTT	CASSVTGGFPGNTIYF
TRBD1	TRBJ1-2	TRBV4-1	-	TGCGCCAGCAGCCAAGACCCGGGACAGGCTGCTAACTATGGCTACACCTTC	CASSQDPGQAANYGYTF
-	TRBJ1-1	TRBV28	-	TGTGCCAGCAGTTTATTGTGGGAAGGCACTGAAGCTTTCTTT	CASSLLWEGTEAFF
-	TRBJ2-3	TRBV7-9	-	TGTGCCAGCACCTTTCGAGCAGATACGCAGTATTTT	CASTFRADTQYF
-	TRBJ2-7	TRBV19	-	TGTGCCACCCAAGCGAGGGGGGTAGGCTACGAGCAGTACTTC	CATQARGVGYEQYF